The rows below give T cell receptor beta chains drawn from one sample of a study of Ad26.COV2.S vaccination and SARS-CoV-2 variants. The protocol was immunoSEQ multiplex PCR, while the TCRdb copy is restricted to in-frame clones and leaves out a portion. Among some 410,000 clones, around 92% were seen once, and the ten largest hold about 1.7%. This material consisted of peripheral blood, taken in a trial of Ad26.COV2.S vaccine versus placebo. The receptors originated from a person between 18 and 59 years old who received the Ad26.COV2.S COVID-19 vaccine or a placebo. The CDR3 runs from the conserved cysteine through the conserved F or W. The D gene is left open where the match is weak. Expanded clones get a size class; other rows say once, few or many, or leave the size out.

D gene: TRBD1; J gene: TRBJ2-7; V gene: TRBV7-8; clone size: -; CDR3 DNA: TGTGCCAGCAGCGGACAGATAACCCCGGGACAGGTATACGAGCAGTACTTC; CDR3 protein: CASSGQITPGQVYEQYF
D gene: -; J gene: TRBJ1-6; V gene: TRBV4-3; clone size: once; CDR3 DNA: TGCGCCAGCAGCCAAGATCGGTACTTACCGGGGTCCTATAATTCACCCCTCCACTTT; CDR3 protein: CASSQDRYLPGSYNSPLHF
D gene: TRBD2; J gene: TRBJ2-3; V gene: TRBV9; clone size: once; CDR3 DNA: TGTGCCAGCAGCGTAGTCCTAGCGGGGGGGCCAACAGATACGCAGTATTTT; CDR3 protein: CASSVVLAGGPTDTQYF
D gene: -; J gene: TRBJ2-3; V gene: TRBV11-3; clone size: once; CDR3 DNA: TGTGCCAGCAGCTTAGAGGGACACACAGATACGCAGTATTTT; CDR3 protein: CASSLEGHTDTQYF
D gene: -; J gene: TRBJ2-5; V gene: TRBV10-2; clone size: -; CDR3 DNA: TGCGCCAGCAGCTCGGACTGGGAGACGGCCCAGTACTTC; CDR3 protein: CASSSDWETAQYF
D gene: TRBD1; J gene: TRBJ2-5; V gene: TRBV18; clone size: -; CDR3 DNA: TGTGCCAGCTCACGGCCCATGATCGGGACAGCTTTAAGGGAGACCCAGTACTTC; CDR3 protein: CASSRPMIGTALRETQYF
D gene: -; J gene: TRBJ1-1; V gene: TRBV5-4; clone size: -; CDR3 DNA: TGTGCCAGCAGCTTGCTGGGGGAAAACACTGAAGCTTTCTTT; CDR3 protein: CASSLLGENTEAFF
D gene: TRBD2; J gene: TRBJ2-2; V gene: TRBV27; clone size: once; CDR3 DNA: TGTGCCAGCAGCCTTAGCGGGGTGACGGAGGAGCTGTTTTTT; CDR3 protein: CASSLSGVTEELFF
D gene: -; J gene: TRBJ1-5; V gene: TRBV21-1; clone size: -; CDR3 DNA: TGTGCCAGCAGCAAAAGGCCGGACCGAGCGGGCCAGCCCCAGCATTTT; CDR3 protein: CASSKRPDRAGQPQHF
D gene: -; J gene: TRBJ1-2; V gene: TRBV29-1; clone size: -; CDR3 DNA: TGCAGCGTGCGGACAGAGATCTATGGCTACGGAGGCTACACCTTC; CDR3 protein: CSVRTEIYGYGGYTF
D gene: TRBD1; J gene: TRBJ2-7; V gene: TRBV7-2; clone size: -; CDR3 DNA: TGTGCCAGCAGCTCTGGACAGGGACCTTGGTACGAGCAGTACTTC; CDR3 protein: CASSSGQGPWYEQYF
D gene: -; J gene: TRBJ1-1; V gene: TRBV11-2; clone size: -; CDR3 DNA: TGTGCCAGCAGCTTAAGGGCAGGGACTTATAACACTGAAGCTTTCTTT; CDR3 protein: CASSLRAGTYNTEAFF
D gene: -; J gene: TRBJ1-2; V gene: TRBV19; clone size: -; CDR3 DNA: TGTGCCAGTAGTAACCGCTATGGCTACACCTTC; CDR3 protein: CASSNRYGYTF
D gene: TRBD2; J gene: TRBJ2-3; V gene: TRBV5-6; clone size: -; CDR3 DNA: TGTGCCAGCAATTTGCGGGGGGCGCAAGATACGCAGTATTTT; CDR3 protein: CASNLRGAQDTQYF
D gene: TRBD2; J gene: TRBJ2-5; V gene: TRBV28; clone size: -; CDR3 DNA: TGTGCCAGCAGTCAAAGTAGCGGGGAGACCCAGTACTTC; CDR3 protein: CASSQSSGETQYF
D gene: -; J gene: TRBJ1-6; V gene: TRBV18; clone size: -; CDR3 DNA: TGTGCCAGCTCACCACCCAGTGGGCCCCATTCACCCCTCCACTTT; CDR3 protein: CASSPPSGPHSPLHF
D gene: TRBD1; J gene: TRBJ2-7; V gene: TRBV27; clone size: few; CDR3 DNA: TGTGCCAGCAGTTTGGACAGGGGGCTCTACGAGCAGTACTTC; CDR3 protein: CASSLDRGLYEQYF
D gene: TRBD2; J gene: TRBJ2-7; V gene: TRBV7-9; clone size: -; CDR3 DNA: TGTGCCAGCAGCTTGTGGGTAGCGGGAACCTACGAGCAGTACTTC; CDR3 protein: CASSLWVAGTYEQYF
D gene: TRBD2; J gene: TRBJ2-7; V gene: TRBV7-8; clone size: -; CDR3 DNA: TGTGCCAGCAGCATCGTTAGCGGGGGCACCTACGAGCAGTACTTC; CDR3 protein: CASSIVSGGTYEQYF
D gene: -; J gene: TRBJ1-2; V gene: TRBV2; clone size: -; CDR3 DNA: TGTGCCAGCAGTGGAACCACTAACTATGGCTACACCTTC; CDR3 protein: CASSGTTNYGYTF
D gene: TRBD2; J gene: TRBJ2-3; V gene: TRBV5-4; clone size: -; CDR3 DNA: TGTGCCAGCAGCTTACGGGGGGGGATACATAGCACAGATACGCAGTATTTT; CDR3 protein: CASSLRGGIHSTDTQYF
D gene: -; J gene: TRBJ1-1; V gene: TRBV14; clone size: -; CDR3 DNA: TGTGCCAGCAGCCAAGTCGGGGCCTCAGGAGCTTTCTTT; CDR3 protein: CASSQVGASGAFF
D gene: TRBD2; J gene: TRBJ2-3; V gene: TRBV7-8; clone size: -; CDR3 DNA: TGTGCCAGCAGCTTGGGACTAGCGGGGGGAATCACAGATACGCAGTATTTT; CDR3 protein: CASSLGLAGGITDTQYF
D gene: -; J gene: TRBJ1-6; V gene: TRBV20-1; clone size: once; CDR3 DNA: TGCAGTGCCCGACCAAATTCACCCCTCCACTTT; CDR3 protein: CSARPNSPLHF
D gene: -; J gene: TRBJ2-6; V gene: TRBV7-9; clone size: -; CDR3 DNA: TGTGCCAGCAGCTTCCCCGAACGGGCCCCTGGGGCCAACGTCCTGACTTTC; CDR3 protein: CASSFPERAPGANVLTF
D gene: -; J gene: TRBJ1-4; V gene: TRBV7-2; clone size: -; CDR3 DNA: TGTGCCAGCAGCAAGTCGACTGGATATGCAACTAATGAAAAACTGTTTTTT; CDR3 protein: CASSKSTGYATNEKLFF
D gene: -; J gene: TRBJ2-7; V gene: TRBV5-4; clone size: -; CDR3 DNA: TGTGCCAGCAGCCGGAGTGGTCCCTACGAGCAGTACTTC; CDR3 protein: CASSRSGPYEQYF
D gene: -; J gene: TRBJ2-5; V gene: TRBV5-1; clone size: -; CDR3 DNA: TGCGCCAGCAGGAGTCATCCCCAAGAGACCCAGTACTTC; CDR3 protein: CASRSHPQETQYF
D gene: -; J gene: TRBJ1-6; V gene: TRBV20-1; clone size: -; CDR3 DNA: TGCAGTGCTAGTCAGGCAGGGTCGGTTTCACCCCTCCACTTT; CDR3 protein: CSASQAGSVSPLHF
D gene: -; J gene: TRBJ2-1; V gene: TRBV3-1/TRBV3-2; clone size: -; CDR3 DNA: TGTGCCAGCAGCCAAGACGCCGGACTAACTGCTCACAATGAGCAGTTCTTC; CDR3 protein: CASSQDAGLTAHNEQFF
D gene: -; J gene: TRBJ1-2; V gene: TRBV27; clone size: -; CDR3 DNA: TGTGCCAGCAGTTCAGGGAGCTCATATGGCTACACCTTC; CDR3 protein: CASSSGSSYGYTF
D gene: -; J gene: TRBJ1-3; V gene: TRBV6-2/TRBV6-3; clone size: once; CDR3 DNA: TGTGCCAGCAGCAGCTTGGGCAGGGCCTCTGGAAACACCATATATTTT; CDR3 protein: CASSSLGRASGNTIYF
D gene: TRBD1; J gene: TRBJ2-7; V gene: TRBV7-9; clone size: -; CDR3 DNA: TGTGCCAGCACCTCCGGGACAGTCCCCTACGAGCAGTACTTC; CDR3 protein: CASTSGTVPYEQYF
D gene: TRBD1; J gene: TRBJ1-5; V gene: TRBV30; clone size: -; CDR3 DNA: TGTGCCTGGAGTGCGACCCGAAACCTAGACAGGGTAGGTCAGCCCCAGCATTTT; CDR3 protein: CAWSATRNLDRVGQPQHF
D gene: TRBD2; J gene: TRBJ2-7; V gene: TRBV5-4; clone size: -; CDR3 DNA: TGTGCCAGCAGCCAGCGGGGGGGTCGACCCTACGAGCAGTACTTC; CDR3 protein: CASSQRGGRPYEQYF
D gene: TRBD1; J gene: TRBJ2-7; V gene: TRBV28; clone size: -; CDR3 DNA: TGTGCCAGCAGTTCGCCTACCAGGACAGGGTCCGAGCAGTACTTC; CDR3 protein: CASSSPTRTGSEQYF
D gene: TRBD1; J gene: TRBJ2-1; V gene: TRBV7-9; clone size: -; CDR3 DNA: TGTGCCAGCAGCTTAGTTGGGACAGGGTTTTACAATGAGCAGTTCTTC; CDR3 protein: CASSLVGTGFYNEQFF